These 4 T cell receptor beta chains came from one sample sequenced in a study of blood T cell repertoires in COVID-19. The data were produced by immunoSEQ multiplex PCR, yet TCRdb's version contains in-frame clones alone and is incomplete. Among some 30,000 clones, 75% to 85% were seen once, and the ten largest hold under 8%. The sequencing input was peripheral blood. Receptor source: a man between 60 and 70 years old with active COVID-19.

This chain uses TRBV27 with TRBJ1-4, with TRBD1 matching 7 bases. From germline, CDR1 is MNHEY and CDR2 SMNVEV (reference sequence). V shed 10 bases, J shed 1 base, and the junction held 15 bases outside the gene matches. The CDR3 runs to 17 residues. DNA of the CDR3: TGTGCCACCCGTTTAAGAGGGGGCAAGGTAACTAATGAAAAACTGTTTTTT. Translating it yields CATRLRGGKVTNEKLFF.

The chain couples TRBV7-6 to TRBJ2-1; 10 bases align to TRBD2. This CDR3 contains 15 residues. CDR1 and CDR2 from the germline V gene are SGHVS and FNYEAQ. V lost 5 bases to trimming and J lost 4 bases; unmatched junction nucleotides: 5. The CDR3, as DNA: TGTGCCAGCAGCCCCCTAGCGGGAGTTTACAATGAGCAGTTCTTC. The encoded protein is CASSPLAGVYNEQFF.

This clone occurred once. The CDR3 region is CASSLARGGRALNNEQFF. In DNA form, the CDR3 reads TGCGCCAGCAGCTTGGCCAGGGGCGGGAGGGCCCTTAACAATGAGCAGTTCTTC. This chain connects TRBV5-1 to TRBJ2-1, with TRBD2 identical over 9 bases. CDR3 length: 18 amino acids. CDR1 is SGHRS, CDR2 YFSETQ, per germline. Trimming removed 0 bases from V and 5 bases from J; junction bases left unmatched: 12.

The gene calls are TRBV10-3 and TRBJ1-2; 12 nucleotides agree with TRBD1. The germline CDR1 and CDR2 sequences are ENHRY and SYGVKD. CDR3 length equals 13 residues. V trimming: 8 bases; J trimming: 7 bases; junction bases outside the gene matches: 5. This CDR3 is CAIGTGGAFGYTF. CDR3 DNA: TGTGCCATCGGGACAGGGGGCGCTTTTGGCTACACCTTC.